This T cell receptor (beta chain) was sequenced during a study of blood T cell repertoires in COVID-19. Study-wide context: Donors in the United States, Italy and Spain gave samples during acute or convalescent COVID-19. PBMCs, B-cell-depleted T cells, or T cells were the source of the cDNA or gDNA that made up the material.

As originally analysed: Amplification of reference gene primers was used by the study to estimate nucleated cell counts. Clones were read by immunoSEQ multiplex PCR, and TCRdb kept only the in-frame ones, dropping some. V, J and clone size are taken as reported in that table, and D and trimming were inferred from the DNA itself. Of 90,000 or so clones in the sample, about 86% are singletons; the top ten hold more than 1%. Per germline, CDR1 LNHDA and CDR2 SQIVND (reference sequence). This CDR3 region has 14 residues. The V gene end was trimmed by 3 bases and the J gene end by 4 bases; junction bases not matched to a gene: 4.

What was sequenced was peripheral blood. The rearrangement joins TRBV19 to TRBJ1-2; TRBD1 matches 8 bases. This clonotype was obtained from a man older than 75 with active or convalescent COVID-19. The DNA of the CDR3 is TGTGCCAGTAGTATCCGTGGACAGGGCTATGGCTACACCTTC. This sequence encodes CASSIRGQGYGYTF.